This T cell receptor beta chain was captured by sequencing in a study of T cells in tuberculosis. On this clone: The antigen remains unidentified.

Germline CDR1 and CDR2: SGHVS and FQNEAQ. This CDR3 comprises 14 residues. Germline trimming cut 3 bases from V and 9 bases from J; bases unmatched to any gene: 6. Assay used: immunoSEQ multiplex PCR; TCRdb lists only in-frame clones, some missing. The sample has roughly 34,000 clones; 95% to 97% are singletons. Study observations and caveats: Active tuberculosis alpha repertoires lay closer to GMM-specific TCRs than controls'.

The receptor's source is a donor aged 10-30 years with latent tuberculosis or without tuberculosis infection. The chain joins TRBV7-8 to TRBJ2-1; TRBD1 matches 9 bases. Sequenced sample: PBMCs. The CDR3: CASSFATGGSEQFF. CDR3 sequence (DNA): TGTGCCAGCAGCTTCGCGACAGGGGGTAGTGAGCAGTTCTTC.